This T cell receptor (beta chain) was sequenced during a study of blood T cells in healthy people across ages. Study conclusions and caveats: It was not possible, with unsorted PBMCs, to conclusively compare naive and antigen-experienced cells.

On this clonotype itself: Its antigen is not known.

CDR1 is SQVTM and CDR2 is ANQGSEA in the germline V gene. V was clipped by 5 bases and J by 6 bases, with 20 bases between them. This CDR3 has 15 residues. A second PCR, run for about 6 to 11 cycles, used a sample-barcoded 5' primer plus a J-beta primer mix. Tags on each cDNA molecule came from a template-switch adaptor with 12 random nucleotides. TCRdb redid the calling of the 5' RACE reads with MiXCR, one entry per CDR3 protein. The sample comprises 1.2 million to 1.5 million distinct CDR3 sequences, 45% to 70% of which are singletons, and 5% to 7% rests with the top ten. The source material was blood. This TCR derives from a young man in good health. This chain uses TRBV29-1 with TRBJ2-1; D perhaps matches TRBD2 (6 bases). CDR3 DNA: TGCAGCGTTTCGCGGGATTCCGAGCCGACCAATGAGCAGTTCTTC. It yields the protein CSVSRDSEPTNEQFF.